The next 5 T cell receptor beta chains were all read from a single sample in a study of T cells in Graves' hyperthyroidism and ophthalmopathy (dated by TCRdb to about 2019). Libraries were made using multiplex PCR. Sequencing relied on an Illumina HiSeq 2000. Amplification of TCR beta CDR3 regions was carried out from RNA transcripts. The TCR CDR3 was subjected to a first round of RT-PCR using the HTBI primer set and the Qiagen OneStep RT-PCR kit. TCRdb reprocessed the public reads (quality trimming at Q25 with fastp, clone calling with MiXCR) and kept in-frame beta chains. Duplicate CDR3 protein sequences are folded into a single record with the most common DNA and genes. In all, the sample holds fewer than 400,000 distinct CDR3 sequences, and less than 20% of those were seen once. 25% to 35% of the sample comes from the top ten. Sequenced input: blood. These receptor sequences come from a woman between 18 and 29 years old with Graves' hyperthyroidism that later progressed to Graves' ophthalmopathy.

This clonotype was picked up many times. The V call is TRBV5-1, the J call TRBJ2-2; TRBD2 matches 8 bases. The germline V gene has CDR1 SGHRS and CDR2 YFSETQ. V trimming: 1 base; J trimming: 4 bases; junction bases outside the gene matches: 12. This CDR3 is built from 18 residues. The CDR3, as DNA: TGCGCCAGCAGCTTGTCTAGTCGGGAGGGCGCTCGCACCGGGGAGCTGTTTTTT. It yields the protein CASSLSSREGARTGELFF.

V usage is TRBV9 and J usage is TRBJ2-4; no reliable D call. The CDR3 has 16 residues. Germline lookup yields CDR1 SGDLS and CDR2 YYNGEE. Deletions cut 0 bases from V and 4 bases from J, with 14 bases between. CDR3 loop: CASSVVIRFVKNIQYF. In DNA, the CDR3 is TGTGCCAGCAGCGTAGTGATACGATTTGTAAAAAACATTCAGTACTTC. Full variable domain (remainder filled in from reference TRBV9 and TRBJ2-4): DSGVTQTPKHLITATGQRVTLRCSPRSGDLSVYWYQQSLDQGLQFLIQYYNGEERAKGNILERFSAQQFPDLHSELNLSSLELGDSALYFCASSVVIRFVKNIQYFGAGTRLSVL.

Many counts were recorded for this clonotype. The gene calls are TRBV27 and TRBJ2-5; 10 nucleotides match TRBD1. The CDR3 has 16 residues. The germline CDR1 and CDR2 sequences are MNHEY and SMNVEV (reference sequence). V lost 6 bases, J lost 1 base, and 8 bases stayed unmatched. CDR3 loop: CASSPTGQGSQETQYF. DNA for the CDR3: TGTGCCAGCAGCCCTACGGGACAGGGGAGCCAAGAGACCCAGTACTTC.

The rearrangement uses TRBV6-1 and TRBJ2-5; D unclear. Germline V gene lookup returns CDR1 MNHNS and CDR2 SASEGT. The CDR3 is 14 amino acids. Trimming removed 6 bases from V and 5 bases from J, with 16 bases in between. CDR3 bases: TGTGCCAGCAGACCCCCAGGTAGCCGGGAGACCCAGTACTTC. Encoded protein: CASRPPGSRETQYF.

This clonotype was recorded many times. This chain links TRBV7-2 with TRBJ2-7; TRBD2 matches 9 bases. The CDR3 extends over 15 amino acids. CDR1 is SGHTA, CDR2 FQGNSA, per germline. With 5 bases clipped from V and 0 bases from J, the junction kept 5 bases outside the gene matches. The chain's CDR3 is CASSEGLAFSYEQYF. CDR3 nucleotide sequence: TGTGCCAGCAGCGAGGGACTAGCCTTCTCCTACGAGCAGTACTTC.